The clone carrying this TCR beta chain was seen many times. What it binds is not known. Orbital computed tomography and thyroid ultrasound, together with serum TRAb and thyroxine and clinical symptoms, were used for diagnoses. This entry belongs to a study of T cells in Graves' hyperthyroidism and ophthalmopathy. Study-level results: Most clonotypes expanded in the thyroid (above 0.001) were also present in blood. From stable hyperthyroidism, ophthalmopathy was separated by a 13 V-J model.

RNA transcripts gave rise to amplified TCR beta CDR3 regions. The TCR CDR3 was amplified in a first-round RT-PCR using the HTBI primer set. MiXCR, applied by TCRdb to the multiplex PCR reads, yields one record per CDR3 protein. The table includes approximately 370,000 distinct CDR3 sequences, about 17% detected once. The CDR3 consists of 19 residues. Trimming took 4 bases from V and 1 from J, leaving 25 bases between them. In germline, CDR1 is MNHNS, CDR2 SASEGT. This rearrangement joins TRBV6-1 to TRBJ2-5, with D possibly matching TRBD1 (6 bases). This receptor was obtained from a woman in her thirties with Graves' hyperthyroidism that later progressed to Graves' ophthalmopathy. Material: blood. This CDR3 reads CASSGASRGSTRSQETQYF. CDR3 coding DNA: TGTGCCAGCAGTGGGGCCTCAAGGGGGTCAACCAGAAGCCAAGAGACCCAGTACTTC.